The rows below give T cell receptor beta chains drawn from one sample of a study of molecular identifiers for immune sequencing clone quantification. Each CDR3 protein is one row after TCRdb ran MiXCR on the PCR reads. Of about 630,000 distinct CDR3 sequences listed, roughly 25% are singletons. Sequenced: naive CD8+ T cells from blood, with Jurkat cell RNA spiked in. The receptors derive from a human donor in good health. Some libraries in this study had Jurkat cell RNA spiked in. Each CDR3 is given with its conserved first and last residue. D genes are given only for firm matches. Rows give clone size only sometimes, using once, few, many, or a class for an expanded clone.

v_gene	d_gene	abundance	j_gene	CDR3aa	CDR3nt
TRBV7-9	.	many	TRBJ2-5	CASSGDLEETQYF	TGTGCCAGCAGCGGGGACCTCGAAGAGACCCAGTACTTC
TRBV24-1	TRBD1	many	TRBJ2-6	CATISGGGSGANVLTF	TGTGCCACCATATCAGGGGGCGGTTCTGGGGCCAACGTCCTGACTTTC
TRBV11-1	.	few	TRBJ2-7	CASSFLASVPYEQYF	TGTGCCAGCAGCTTCTTGGCTAGCGTACCCTACGAGCAGTACTTC
TRBV14	TRBD1	.	TRBJ2-5	CASGQGQATCQETQYF	TGTGCCAGCGGCCAGGGACAGGCGACCTGCCAAGAGACCCAGTACTTC
TRBV24-1	TRBD1	many	TRBJ2-2	CATSDKTGAGELFF	TGTGCCACCAGTGACAAAACAGGGGCCGGGGAGCTGTTTTTT
TRBV24-1	.	many	TRBJ2-7	CATSGPGPYEQYF	TGTGCCACCAGTGGACCAGGGCCCTACGAGCAGTACTTC
TRBV5-6	TRBD1	.	TRBJ1-3	CASSLGGQGLSGNTIYF	TGTGCCAGCAGCTTGGGAGGACAGGGCCTCTCTGGAAACACCATATATTTT
TRBV24-1	.	.	TRBJ1-2	CATSEGTFQGYTF	TGTGCCACCAGTGAAGGGACGTTCCAGGGCTACACCTTC
TRBV12-3/TRBV12-4	TRBD2	.	TRBJ2-3	CASSFGTSVTDTQYF	TGTGCCAGCAGTTTCGGGACTAGCGTCACAGATACGCAGTATTTT
TRBV29-1	TRBD2	few	TRBJ2-1	CSVPGLAPHNEQFF	TGCAGCGTTCCGGGACTAGCGCCGCACAATGAGCAGTTCTTC
TRBV6-2/TRBV6-3	TRBD1	many	TRBJ2-7	CASSYSGDRGAYEQYF	TGTGCCAGCAGTTACTCCGGAGACAGGGGGGCCTACGAGCAGTACTTC
TRBV5-6	.	.	TRBJ2-2	CASSFTGSRLTGELFF	TGTGCCAGCAGCTTCACCGGGAGCAGGCTCACCGGGGAGCTGTTTTTT
TRBV7-2	TRBD1	few	TRBJ2-7	CASSLSRTGFYEQYF	TGTGCCAGCAGCTTATCGCGGACAGGGTTTTACGAGCAGTACTTC
TRBV12-3/TRBV12-4	.	once	TRBJ1-1	CASRLGGMAMNTEAFF	TGTGCCAGCAGGCTCGGGGGGATGGCCATGAACACTGAAGCTTTCTTT
TRBV7-9	.	many	TRBJ2-3	CASSFRDDTDTQYF	TGTGCCAGCAGCTTCAGGGACGACACAGATACGCAGTATTTT
TRBV25-1	.	.	TRBJ2-5	CASRGVGEETQYF	TGTGCCAGCAGGGGGGTTGGGGAAGAGACCCAGTACTTC
TRBV27	.	few	TRBJ1-1	CASSHLGSEAFF	TGTGCCAGCAGTCATCTGGGTTCTGAAGCTTTCTTT
TRBV13	.	many	TRBJ2-2	CASRIGVNTGELFF	TGTGCCAGCAGAATCGGAGTGAACACCGGGGAGCTGTTTTTT
TRBV4-1	TRBD1	.	TRBJ1-1	CASSQVSGGNTEAFF	TGCGCCAGCAGCCAAGTATCAGGGGGCAACACTGAAGCTTTCTTT
TRBV9	TRBD2	.	TRBJ2-1	CASSVLAGGPNEQFF	TGTGCCAGCAGCGTTCTAGCGGGAGGGCCCAATGAGCAGTTCTTC
TRBV24-1	.	few	TRBJ2-7	CAIEKSGTYEQYF	TGTGCCATCGAGAAGAGTGGGACCTACGAGCAGTACTTC
TRBV19	.	many	TRBJ1-5	CASSIGTRGSNQPQHF	TGTGCCAGTAGTATAGGGACTCGGGGGAGCAATCAGCCCCAGCATTTT